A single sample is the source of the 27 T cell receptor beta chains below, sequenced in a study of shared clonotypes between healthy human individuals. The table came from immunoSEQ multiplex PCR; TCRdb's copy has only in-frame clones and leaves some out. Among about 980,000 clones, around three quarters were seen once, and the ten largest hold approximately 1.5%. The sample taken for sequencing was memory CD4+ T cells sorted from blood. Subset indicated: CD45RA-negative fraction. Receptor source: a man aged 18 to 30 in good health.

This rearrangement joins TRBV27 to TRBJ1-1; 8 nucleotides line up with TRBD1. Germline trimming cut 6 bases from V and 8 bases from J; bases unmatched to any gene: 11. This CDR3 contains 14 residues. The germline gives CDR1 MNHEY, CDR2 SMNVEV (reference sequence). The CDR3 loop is CASRLERQGTEAFF. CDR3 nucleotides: TGTGCCAGCAGGTTGGAAAGACAGGGGACGGAAGCTTTCTTT.

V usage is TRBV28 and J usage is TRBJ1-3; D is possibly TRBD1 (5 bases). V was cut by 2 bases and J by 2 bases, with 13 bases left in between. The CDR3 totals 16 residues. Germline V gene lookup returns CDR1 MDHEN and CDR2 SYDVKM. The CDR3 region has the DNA TGTGCCAGCAGTTTAGATCCCCAGGGTCCTGGAAACACCATATATTTT. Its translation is CASSLDPQGPGNTIYF. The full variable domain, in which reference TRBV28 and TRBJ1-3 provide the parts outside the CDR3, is DVKVTQSSRYLVKRTGEKVFLECVQDMDHENMFWYRQDPGLGLRLIYFSYDVKMKEKGDIPEGYSVSREKKERFSLILESASTNQTSMYLCASSLDPQGPGNTIYFGEGSWLTVV.

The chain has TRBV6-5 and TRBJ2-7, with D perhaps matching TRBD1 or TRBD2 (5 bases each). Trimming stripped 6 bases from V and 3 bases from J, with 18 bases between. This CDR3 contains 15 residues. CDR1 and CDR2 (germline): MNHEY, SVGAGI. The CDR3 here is CASRSLSGLHYEQYF. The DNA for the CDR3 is TGTGCCAGCAGGTCCCTCTCGGGGCTCCACTACGAGCAGTACTTC.

CDR3 nucleotide sequence: TGCGCCAGCAGCCAAGATCGATCCATTCATGAGCAGTTCTTC. Encoded protein: CASSQDRSIHEQFF. The chain recombines TRBV4-3 with TRBJ2-1, with D unclear. Germline-derived CDR1 and CDR2 are LGHNA and YSLEER. With 0 bases removed from V and 8 bases from J, the gap between germline ends came to 11 bases. The CDR3 covers 14 residues.

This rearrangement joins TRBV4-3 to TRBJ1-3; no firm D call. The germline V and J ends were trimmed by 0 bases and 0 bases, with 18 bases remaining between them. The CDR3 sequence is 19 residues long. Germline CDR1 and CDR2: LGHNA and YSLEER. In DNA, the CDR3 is TGCGCCAGCAGCCAAGATAGACTTCGAGGCAGCCTCTCTGGAAACACCATATATTTT. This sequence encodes CASSQDRLRGSLSGNTIYF.

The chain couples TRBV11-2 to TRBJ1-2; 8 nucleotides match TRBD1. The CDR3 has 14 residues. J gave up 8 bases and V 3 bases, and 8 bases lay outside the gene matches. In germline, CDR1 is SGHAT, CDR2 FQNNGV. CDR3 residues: CASSLNQGAWGYTF. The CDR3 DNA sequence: TGTGCCAGCAGCTTGAACCAGGGGGCATGGGGCTACACCTTC. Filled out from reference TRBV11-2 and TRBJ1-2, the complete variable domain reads EAGVAQSPRYKIIEKRQSVAFWCNPISGHATLYWYQQILGQGPKLLIQFQNNGVVDDSQLPKDRFSAERLKGVDSTLKIQPAKLEDSAVYLCASSLNQGAWGYTFGSGTRLTVV.

CDR3 protein: CASTRTLGGRSPLHF. DNA for the CDR3: TGTGCCAGTACTCGGACATTGGGCGGACGATCACCCCTCCACTTT. This rearrangement joins TRBV19 to TRBJ1-6; D might be TRBD1 (5 bases). The CDR3 spans 15 residues. V gave up 7 bases and J gave up 10 bases, with 20 bases separating them. The germline gives CDR1 LNHDA, CDR2 SQIVND (reference sequence). Full variable domain (rest looked up from reference TRBV19 and TRBJ1-6): DGGITQSPKYLFRKEGQNVTLSCEQNLNHDAMYWYRQDPGQGLRLIYYSQIVNDFQKGDIAEGYSVSREKKESFPLTVTSAQKNPTAFYLCASTRTLGGRSPLHFGNGTRLTVT.

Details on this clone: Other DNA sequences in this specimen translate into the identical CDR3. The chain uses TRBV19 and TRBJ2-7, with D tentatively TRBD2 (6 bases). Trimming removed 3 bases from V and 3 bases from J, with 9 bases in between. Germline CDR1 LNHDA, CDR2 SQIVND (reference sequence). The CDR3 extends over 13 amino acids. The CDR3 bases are TGTGCCAGTAGTATCGAGGGAGGCTACGAGCAGTACTTC. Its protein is CASSIEGGYEQYF.

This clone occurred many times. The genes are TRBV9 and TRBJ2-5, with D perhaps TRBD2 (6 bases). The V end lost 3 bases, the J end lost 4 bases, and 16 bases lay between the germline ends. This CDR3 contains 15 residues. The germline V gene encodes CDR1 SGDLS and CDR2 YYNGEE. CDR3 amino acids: CASSAQSGLVETQYF. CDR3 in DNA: TGTGCCAGCAGCGCCCAGTCGGGACTCGTAGAGACCCAGTACTTC.

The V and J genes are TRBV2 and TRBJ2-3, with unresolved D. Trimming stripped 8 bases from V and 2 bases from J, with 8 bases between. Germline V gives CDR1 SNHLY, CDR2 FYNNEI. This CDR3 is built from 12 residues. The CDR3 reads CASQSYTDTQYF. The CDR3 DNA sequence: TGTGCCAGCCAATCCTACACAGATACGCAGTATTTT.

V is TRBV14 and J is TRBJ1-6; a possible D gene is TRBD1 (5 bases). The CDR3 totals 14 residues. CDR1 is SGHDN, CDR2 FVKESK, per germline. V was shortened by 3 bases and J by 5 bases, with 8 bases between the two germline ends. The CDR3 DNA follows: TGTGCCAGCAGCCAGGGGGGTAATAATTCACCCCTCCACTTT. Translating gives CASSQGGNNSPLHF.

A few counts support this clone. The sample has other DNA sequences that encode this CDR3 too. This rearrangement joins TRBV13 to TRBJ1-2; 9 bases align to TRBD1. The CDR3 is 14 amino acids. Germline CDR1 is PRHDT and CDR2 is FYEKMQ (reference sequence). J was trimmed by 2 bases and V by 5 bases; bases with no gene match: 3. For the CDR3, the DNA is TGTGCCAGCAGCCCCGGACAGGGGAACTATGGCTACACCTTC. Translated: CASSPGQGNYGYTF.

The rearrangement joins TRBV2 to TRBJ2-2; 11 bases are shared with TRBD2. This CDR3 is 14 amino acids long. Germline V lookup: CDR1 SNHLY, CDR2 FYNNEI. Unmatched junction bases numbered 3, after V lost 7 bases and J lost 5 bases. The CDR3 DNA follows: TGTGCCAGCAAGGCTAGCGGGGGGACCGGGGAGCTGTTTTTT. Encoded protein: CASKASGGTGELFF.

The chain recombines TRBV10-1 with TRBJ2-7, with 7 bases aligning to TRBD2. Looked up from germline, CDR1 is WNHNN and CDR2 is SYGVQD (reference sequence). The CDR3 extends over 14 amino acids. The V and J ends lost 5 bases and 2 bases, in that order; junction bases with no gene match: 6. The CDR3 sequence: CASSPGLQPYEQYF. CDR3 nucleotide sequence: TGCGCCAGCAGTCCGGGACTACAGCCCTACGAGCAGTACTTC.

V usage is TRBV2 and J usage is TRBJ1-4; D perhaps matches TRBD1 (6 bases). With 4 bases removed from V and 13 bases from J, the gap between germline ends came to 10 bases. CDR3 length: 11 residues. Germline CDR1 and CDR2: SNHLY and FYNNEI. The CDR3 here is CASSGRGLLFF. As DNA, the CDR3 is TGTGCCAGCAGTGGACGGGGGCTACTGTTTTTT.

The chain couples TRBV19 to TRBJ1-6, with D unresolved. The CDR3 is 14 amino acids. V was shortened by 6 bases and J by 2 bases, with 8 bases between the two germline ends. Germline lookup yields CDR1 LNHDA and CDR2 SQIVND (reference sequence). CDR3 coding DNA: TGTGCCAGTAGCGACGGACCCTATAATTCACCCCTCCACTTT. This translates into CASSDGPYNSPLHF.

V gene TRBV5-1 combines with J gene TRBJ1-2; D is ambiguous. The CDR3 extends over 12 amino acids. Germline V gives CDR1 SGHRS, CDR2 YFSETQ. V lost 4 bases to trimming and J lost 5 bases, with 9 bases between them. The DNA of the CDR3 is TGCGCCAGCAGCCCTGAATGGTATGGCTACACCTTC. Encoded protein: CASSPEWYGYTF.

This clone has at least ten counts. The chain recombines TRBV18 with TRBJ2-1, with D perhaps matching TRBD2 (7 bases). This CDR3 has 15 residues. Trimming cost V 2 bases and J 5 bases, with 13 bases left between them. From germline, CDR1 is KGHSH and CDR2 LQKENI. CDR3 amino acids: CASSPGQGRDNEQFF. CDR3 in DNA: TGTGCCAGCTCACCAGGTCAGGGGAGGGACAATGAGCAGTTCTTC.

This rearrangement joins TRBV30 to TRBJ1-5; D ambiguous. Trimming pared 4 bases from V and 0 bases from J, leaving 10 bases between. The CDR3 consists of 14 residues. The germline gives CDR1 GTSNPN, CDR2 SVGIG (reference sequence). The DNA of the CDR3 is TGTGCCTGGATATCGATCTATAGCAATCAGCCCCAGCATTTT. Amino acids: CAWISIYSNQPQHF. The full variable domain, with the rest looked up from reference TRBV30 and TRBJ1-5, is SQTIHQWPATLVQPVGSPLSLECTVEGTSNPNLYWYRQAAGRGLQLLFYSVGIGQISSEVPQNLSASRPQDRQFILSSKKLLLSDSGFYLCAWISIYSNQPQHFGDGTRLSIL.

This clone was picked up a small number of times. The CDR3 loop reads CACRKHMNTEAFF. The CDR3 DNA reads TGTGCCTGTAGAAAGCACATGAACACTGAAGCTTTCTTT. This sequence joins TRBV30 and TRBJ1-1; D gene uncertain. CDR3 length equals 13 residues. Germline CDR1 reads GTSNPN; CDR2 reads SVGIG (reference sequence). Trimming removed 6 bases at V and 0 bases at J, with 11 bases between. The entire variable domain, with the rest obtained from reference TRBV30 and TRBJ1-1, is as follows: SQTIHQWPATLVQPVGSPLSLECTVEGTSNPNLYWYRQAAGRGLQLLFYSVGIGQISSEVPQNLSASRPQDRQFILSSKKLLLSDSGFYLCACRKHMNTEAFFGQGTRLTVV.

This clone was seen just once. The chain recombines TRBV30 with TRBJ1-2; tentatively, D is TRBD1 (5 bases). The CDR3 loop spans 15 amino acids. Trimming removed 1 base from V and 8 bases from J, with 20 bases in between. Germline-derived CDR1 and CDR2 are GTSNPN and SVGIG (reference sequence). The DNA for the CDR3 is TGTGCCTGGAGTGACGGGACTTTTGAAATGGGGGGCTACACCTTC. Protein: CAWSDGTFEMGGYTF.

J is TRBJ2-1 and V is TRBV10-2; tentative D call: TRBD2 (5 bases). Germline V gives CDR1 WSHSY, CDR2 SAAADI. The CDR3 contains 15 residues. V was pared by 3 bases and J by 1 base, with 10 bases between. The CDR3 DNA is TGCGCCAGCAGTGAAGAGGGTGGGTCCTACAATGAGCAGTTCTTC. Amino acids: CASSEEGGSYNEQFF.

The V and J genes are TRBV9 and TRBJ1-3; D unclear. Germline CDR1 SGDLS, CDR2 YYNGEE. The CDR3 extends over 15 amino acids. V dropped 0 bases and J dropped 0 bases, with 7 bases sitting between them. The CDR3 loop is CASSVEASSGNTIYF. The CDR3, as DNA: TGTGCCAGCAGCGTAGAGGCGTCCTCTGGAAACACCATATATTTT.

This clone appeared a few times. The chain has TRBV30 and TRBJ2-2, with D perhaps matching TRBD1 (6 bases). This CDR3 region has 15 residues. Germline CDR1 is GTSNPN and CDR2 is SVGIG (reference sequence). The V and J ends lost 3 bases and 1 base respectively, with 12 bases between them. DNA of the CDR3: TGTGCCTGGAGGTATCGGACAGTGAACACCGGGGAGCTGTTTTTT. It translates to CAWRYRTVNTGELFF.

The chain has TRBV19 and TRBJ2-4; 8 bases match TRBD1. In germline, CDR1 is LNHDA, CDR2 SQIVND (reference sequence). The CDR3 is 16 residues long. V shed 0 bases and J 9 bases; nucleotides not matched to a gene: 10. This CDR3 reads CASSIDKQGVRSIQYF. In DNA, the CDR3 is TGTGCCAGTAGTATAGATAAACAGGGGGTGCGGAGCATTCAGTACTTC.

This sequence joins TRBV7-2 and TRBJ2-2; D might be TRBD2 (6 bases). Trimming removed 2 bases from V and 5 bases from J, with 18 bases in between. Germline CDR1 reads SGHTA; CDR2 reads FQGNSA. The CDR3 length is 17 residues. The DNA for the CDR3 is TGTGCCAGCAGCTTATTTGGTGCGGGACTCCCAACCGGGGAGCTGTTTTTT. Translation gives CASSLFGAGLPTGELFF.

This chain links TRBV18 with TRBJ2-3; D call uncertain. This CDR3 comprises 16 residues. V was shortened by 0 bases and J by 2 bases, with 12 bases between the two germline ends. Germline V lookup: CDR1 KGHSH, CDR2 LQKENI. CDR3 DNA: TGTGCCAGCTCACCACCGTTGAGTAAAGTCACAGATACGCAGTATTTT. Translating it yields CASSPPLSKVTDTQYF.